This T cell receptor (beta chain) was obtained from a study of T cell repertoires in cytomegalovirus infection. Study context: CMV infection and matching HLA type were both indicated by public TCR beta signatures.

This clonotype was seen repeatedly, ten times or more. MiXCR, run by TCRdb on the reads, gives a single entry per CDR3 protein. The table has around 74,000 distinct CDR3 sequences, around 3.5% seen once. Germline loops: CDR1 SGHAT, CDR2 FQNNGV. The V and J ends lost 0 bases and 4 bases respectively, with 15 bases between them. The CDR3 is 16 residues long. This clonotype originated in a human donor in good health (CMV status not recorded). Some clones in this sample may be carry-over from other donors' samples. Sequencing was performed on PBMCs. V usage is TRBV11-2 and J usage is TRBJ1-1; D perhaps matches TRBD1 (5 bases). CDR3 DNA: TGTGCCAGCAGCTTAGATATCTGGGCAGGGTCCACTGAAGCTTTCTTT. It codes for CASSLDIWAGSTEAFF.